The 15 T cell receptor beta chains listed next were all sequenced from one sample in a study of regulatory T cells in long-lasting Graves disease. Noted time point: newly diagnosed GD, antithyroid drugs for less than 3 months. PBMC RNA served as the TCR library source. Libraries of TCR beta came from iRepertoire HTBI primers plus Arm-PCR of CDR3 regions. TCRdb re-derived calls from the multiplex PCR reads in MiXCR, one entry per CDR3 protein. There are around 450,000 distinct CDR3 sequences in the sample; about 15% occur only once, and 16% lies in the top ten. This sample was also put to use in a study of T cells in Graves' hyperthyroidism and ophthalmopathy.

The sequencing here drew on peripheral blood mononuclear cells (PBMCs), taken at new diagnosis, from a patient treated with antithyroid drugs. The receptors were gathered from a woman aged 30 to 39 with Graves disease.

The rearrangement links TRBV27 to TRBJ2-5, with no clear D. V lost 6 bases and J lost 5, with 16 bases in between. Germline lookup yields CDR1 MNHEY and CDR2 SMNVEV (reference sequence). This CDR3 has 14 residues. Here the CDR3 reads CASSPPGVQETQYF. For the CDR3, the DNA is TGTGCCAGCAGCCCCCCCGGCGTCCAGGAGACCCAGTACTTC.

V and J are TRBV9 and TRBJ1-1; weak D call: TRBD1 (6 bases). Trimming cost V 2 bases and J 7 bases, with 27 bases left between them. This CDR3 contains 18 residues. Germline loops: CDR1 SGDLS, CDR2 YYNGEE. Here the CDR3 reads CASSVPLGQPDLTGEAFF. The CDR3 DNA reads as TGTGCCAGCAGCGTCCCACTCGGACAGCCAGACCTGACGGGTGAAGCTTTCTTT.

This clonotype showed up many times. V is TRBV7-8 and J is TRBJ2-1; D perhaps matches TRBD1 (5 bases). CDR3 length: 18 residues. CDR1 and CDR2 (germline): SGHVS, FQNEAQ. Trimming took off 4 bases at V and 1 base at J, with 20 bases between the two ends. The CDR3 coding sequence is TGTGCCAGCAGCTCCTCCGTAGTACCCAAGGGGTCCTACAATGAGCAGTTCTTC. This gives the protein CASSSSVVPKGSYNEQFF. Variable domain in full (rest from reference TRBV7-8 and TRBJ2-1): GAGVSQSPRYKVAKRGQDVALRCDPISGHVSLFWYQQALGQGPEFLTYFQNEAQLDKSGLPSDRFFAERPEGSVSTLKIQRTQQEDSAVYLCASSSSVVPKGSYNEQFFGPGTRLTVL.

J is TRBJ2-7 and V is TRBV7-9, with D perhaps TRBD1 or TRBD2 (5 bases each). Between the trimmed V and J ends, which lost 2 bases and 9 bases, there was a span of 20 bases. This CDR3 is built from 15 residues. The germline V gene encodes CDR1 SEHNR and CDR2 FQNEAQ (reference sequence). For the CDR3, the DNA is TGTGCCAGCAGCTTATCGGTACCGGGGACCGGTCGGCAGTACTTC. It encodes CASSLSVPGTGRQYF. Full variable domain (rest looked up from reference TRBV7-9 and TRBJ2-7): DTGVSQNPRHKITKRGQNVTFRCDPISEHNRLYWYRQTLGQGPEFLTYFQNEAQLEKSRLLSDRFSAERPKGSFSTLEIQRTEQGDSAMYLCASSLSVPGTGRQYFGPGTRLTVT.

With regard to this clonotype: A read error may explain this, as a much larger clone is one base away. This chain uses TRBV6-2 or TRBV6-3 with TRBJ2-7, with 9 positions matching TRBD1. The CDR3 contains 19 residues. CDR1 and CDR2 from the germline V gene are MNHEY and SVGEGT. The CDR3 region is CASSYYRDRAIARLLERYF. The CDR3 coding sequence is TGTGCCAGCAGTTACTACCGGGACAGGGCTATCGCAAGACTCCTCGAGCGGTACTTC.

This clonotype was picked up many times. The rearrangement uses TRBV6-1 and TRBJ2-3; TRBD2 aligns across 12 bases. The CDR3 spans 15 residues. V shed 3 bases and J 4 bases; nucleotides not matched to a gene: 2. Germline CDR1 and CDR2: MNHNS and SASEGT. CDR3 nucleotides: TGTGCCAGCAGTGAGACTAGCGGGAGCGCAGATACGCAGTATTTT. Its protein is CASSETSGSADTQYF.

Turning to this clonotype: A clone one base away is much larger, so this may be a read error. The V and J genes are TRBV3-1 and TRBJ1-2; TRBD1 matches 7 bases. The germline V gene encodes CDR1 LGHDT and CDR2 YNNKEL (reference sequence). The CDR3 consists of 17 residues. As DNA, the CDR3 is TGTGCCAGCAGCCCCCCTAAAATCGGGACAGCTAACTATGGCTGCACCTTC. Translated: CASSPPKIGTANYGCTF.

This clonotype was counted only a few times. The chain uses TRBV29-1 and TRBJ2-3; TRBD2 might be the D (5 bases). Germline lookup yields CDR1 SQVTM and CDR2 ANQGSEA. The CDR3 loop spans 13 amino acids. V lost 3 bases and J lost 5, with 12 bases in between. In nucleotides, the CDR3 is TGCAGCGTTGATGAGGGAAGTCAAGATACGCAGTATTTT. Its translation: CSVDEGSQDTQYF.

The chain employs TRBV10-3 and TRBJ2-1; D may correspond to TRBD1 or TRBD2 (5 bases each). CDR3 length: 16 amino acids. From germline, CDR1 is ENHRY and CDR2 SYGVKD. Trimming stripped 7 bases from V and 6 bases from J, with 22 bases between. The CDR3 reads CAINIDDALGGNEQFF. In DNA, the CDR3 is TGTGCCATCAACATAGACGACGCCCTTGGGGGCAATGAGCAGTTCTTC.

The chain couples TRBV15 to TRBJ1-3, with TRBD1 as a possible D gene (5 bases). The germline V and J ends were trimmed by 6 bases and 0 bases, with 9 bases remaining between them. There are 14 residues in the CDR3. Germline assignment: CDR1 LNHNV and CDR2 YYDKDF (reference sequence). In nucleotides, the CDR3 is TGTGCCACCAGACGGGACGTCTCTGGAAACACCATATATTTT. Amino acids: CATRRDVSGNTIYF. The variable domain in full, completed from reference TRBV15 and TRBJ1-3, reads DAMVIQNPRYQVTQFGKPVTLSCSQTLNHNVMYWYQQKSSQAPKLLFHYYDKDFNNEADTPDNFQSRRPNTSFCFLDIRSPGLGDTAMYLCATRRDVSGNTIYFGEGSWLTVV.

Only a few counts were recorded for this clonotype. The chain employs TRBV6-1 and TRBJ1-6; D perhaps matches TRBD1 (5 bases). The CDR3 spans 16 residues. Germline V CDR1 and CDR2: MNHNS, SASEGT. The V and J ends lost 1 base and 0 bases respectively, with 7 bases between them. CDR3 protein: CASSEGGSSYNSPLHF. CDR3 bases: TGTGCCAGCAGTGAAGGGGGCAGCTCCTATAATTCACCCCTCCACTTT.

The V and J genes are TRBV5-1 and TRBJ2-7, with D perhaps TRBD1 or TRBD2 (6 bases each). CDR3 size: 15 residues. Germline CDR1 reads SGHRS; CDR2 reads YFSETQ. V dropped 4 bases and J dropped 5 bases, with 19 bases sitting between them. Here the CDR3 reads CASSPGDTRTHEQYF. CDR3 in DNA: TGCGCCAGCAGCCCGGGGGACACCCGGACCCACGAGCAGTACTTC.

CDR3 protein: CASQEASYNEQFF. The DNA of the CDR3 is TGTGCCAGCCAGGAAGCCTCCTACAATGAGCAGTTCTTC. The chain couples TRBV14 to TRBJ2-1; D gene ambiguous. The length of the CDR3 is 13 residues. The V gene's germline CDR1 is SGHDN and CDR2 FVKESK. V dropped 8 bases and J dropped 0 bases, with 8 bases sitting between them.

This clonotype was seen ten or more times. V is TRBV7-9 and J is TRBJ2-1; D perhaps matches TRBD1 (5 bases). This CDR3 spans 18 amino acids. Germline loops: CDR1 SEHNR, CDR2 FQNEAQ (reference sequence). Trimming took 0 bases from V and 0 from J, leaving 15 bases between them. The CDR3 is CASSLALPGRSSYNEQFF. Here the CDR3 DNA reads TGTGCCAGCAGCTTAGCGCTCCCAGGGCGAAGCTCCTACAATGAGCAGTTCTTC.

This clonotype was detected a few times. A much larger clone lies a single base off, so this may be a read error. This chain connects TRBV11-3 to TRBJ2-3; 12 bases match TRBD2. The CDR3 runs 17 residues. The junction had 11 bases not matched to a gene; V was cut back by 5 bases and J by 5 bases. CDR1 is SGHNT, CDR2 YENEEA, per germline. The DNA of the CDR3 is TGTGCCAGCAGCCTCCCCGGACTAGCGGGAAGGGTAGATACGCAGTATTTT. Translating gives CASSLPGLAGRVDTQYF.